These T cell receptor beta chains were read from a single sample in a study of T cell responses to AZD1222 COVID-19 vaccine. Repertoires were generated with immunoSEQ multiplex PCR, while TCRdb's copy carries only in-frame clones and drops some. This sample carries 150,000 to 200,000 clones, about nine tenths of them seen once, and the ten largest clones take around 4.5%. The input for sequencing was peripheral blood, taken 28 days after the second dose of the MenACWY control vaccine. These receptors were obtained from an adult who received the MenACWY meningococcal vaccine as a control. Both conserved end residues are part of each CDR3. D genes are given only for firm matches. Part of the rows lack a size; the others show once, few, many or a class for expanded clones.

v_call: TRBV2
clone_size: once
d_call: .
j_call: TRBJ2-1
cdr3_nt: TGTGCCAGCAGTGAAGAGGCGGCAGCCTACAATGAGCAGTTCTTC
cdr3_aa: CASSEEAAAYNEQFF

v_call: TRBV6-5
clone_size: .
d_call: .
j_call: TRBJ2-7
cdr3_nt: TGTGCCAGCAGCCTGGGCGAGAGCTCCTACGAGCAGTACTTC
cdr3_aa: CASSLGESSYEQYF

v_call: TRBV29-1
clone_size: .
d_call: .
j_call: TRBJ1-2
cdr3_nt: TGCAGCGTTGTGGAGGGCAGTGTCTACACCTTC
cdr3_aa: CSVVEGSVYTF

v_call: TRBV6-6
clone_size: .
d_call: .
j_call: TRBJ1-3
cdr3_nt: TGTGCCAGCAGTTACTCGGCGGGGCTTCCGGACACCATATATTTT
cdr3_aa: CASSYSAGLPDTIYF

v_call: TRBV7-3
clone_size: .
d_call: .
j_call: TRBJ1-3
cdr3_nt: TGTGCCAGCAGCTTAAACCCAGAAGACACCATATATTTT
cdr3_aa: CASSLNPEDTIYF

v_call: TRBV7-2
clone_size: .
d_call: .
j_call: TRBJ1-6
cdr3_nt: TGTGCCAGCAGCTTAGAAGAGAGGTCACCCCTCCACTTT
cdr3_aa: CASSLEERSPLHF

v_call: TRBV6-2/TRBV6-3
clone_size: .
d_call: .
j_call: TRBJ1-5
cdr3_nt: TGTGCCAGCAGTTACTCGGCAGGCCGGCAGCCCCAGCATTTT
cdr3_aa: CASSYSAGRQPQHF

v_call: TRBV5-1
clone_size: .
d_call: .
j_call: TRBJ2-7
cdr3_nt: TGCGCCAGCAGCTTGGACAATTACGAGCAGTACTTC
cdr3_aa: CASSLDNYEQYF

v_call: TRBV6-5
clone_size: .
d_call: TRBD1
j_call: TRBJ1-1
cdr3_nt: TGTGCCAGCAGCGACCAGGGGGACACTGAAGCTTTCTTT
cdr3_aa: CASSDQGDTEAFF

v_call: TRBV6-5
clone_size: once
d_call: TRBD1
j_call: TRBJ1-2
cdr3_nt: TGTGCCAGCAGTTATACAGGGGGCGGCCCGGATGGCTACACCTTC
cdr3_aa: CASSYTGGGPDGYTF

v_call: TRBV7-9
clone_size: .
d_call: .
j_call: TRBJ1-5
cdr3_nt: TGTGCCAGCAGCTTGGGGGTGATGCAGCCCCAGCATTTT
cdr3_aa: CASSLGVMQPQHF

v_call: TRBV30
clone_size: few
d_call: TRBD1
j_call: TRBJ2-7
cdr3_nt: TGTGCCTGGAGTGTGGACAGGTTGTACGAGCAGTACTTC
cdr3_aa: CAWSVDRLYEQYF

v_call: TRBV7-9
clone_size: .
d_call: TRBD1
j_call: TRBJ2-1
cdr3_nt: TGTGCCAGCCCACGGTCTGGGACAGGGGAAGTGGCTGAGCAGTTCTTC
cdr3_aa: CASPRSGTGEVAEQFF

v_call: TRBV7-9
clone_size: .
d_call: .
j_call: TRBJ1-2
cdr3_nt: TGTGCCAGCGGACCTCCCGTAGGTTACTATGGCTACACCTTC
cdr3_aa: CASGPPVGYYGYTF

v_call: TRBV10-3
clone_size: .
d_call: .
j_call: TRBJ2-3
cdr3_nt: TGTGCCATGACAAAGGGTGGCACAGATACGCAGTATTTT
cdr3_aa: CAMTKGGTDTQYF

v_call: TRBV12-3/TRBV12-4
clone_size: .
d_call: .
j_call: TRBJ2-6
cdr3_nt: TGTGCCAGCAGTTCCGGGCCCAACGTCCTGACTTTC
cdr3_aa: CASSSGPNVLTF

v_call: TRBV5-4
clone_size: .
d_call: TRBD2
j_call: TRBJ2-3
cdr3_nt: TGTGCCAGCAGCTTGAGCAGCGGGAGGGTGGATACGCAGTATTTT
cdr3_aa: CASSLSSGRVDTQYF

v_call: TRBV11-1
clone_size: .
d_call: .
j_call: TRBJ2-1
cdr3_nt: TGTGCCAGCAGCCCAAGGACAGAAAACAATGAGCAGTTCTTC
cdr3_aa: CASSPRTENNEQFF

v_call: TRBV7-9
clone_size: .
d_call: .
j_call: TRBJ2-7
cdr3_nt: TGTGCCAGCAGCTTAGGGGCGGGGACCGTCGAGCAGTACTTC
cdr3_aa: CASSLGAGTVEQYF

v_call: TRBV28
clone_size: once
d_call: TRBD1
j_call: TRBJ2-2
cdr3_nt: TGTGCCAGCAGTTGGGGACAGGCCGCGAACACCGGGGAGCTGTTTTTT
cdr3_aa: CASSWGQAANTGELFF